A single T cell receptor beta chain is shown here with its context. The V gene lost 9 bases and the J gene lost 3 bases, with 14 bases spanning the gap. Germline CDR1 SEHNR, CDR2 FQNEAQ (reference sequence). The length of the CDR3 is 13 residues. This entry comes from a study of shared clonotypes between healthy human individuals. TCRdb's copy holds only in-frame clones and misses some; the assay was immunoSEQ multiplex PCR. This table has around 1,900,000 clones, just under 95% appearing once. Naive CD8 isolation took CD45RO-negative cells positively selected for CCR7 and excluded terminally differentiated effector memory CD45RA+ cells.

The chain links TRBV7-9 to TRBJ1-1, with D possibly TRBD1 on 6 matching bases. Sequenced sample: naive CD8+ T cells from PBMCs. The TCR comes from a man aged 18 to 29 in good health. Some clones in this sample may be carry-over from other donors' samples. The CDR3 spells CASLGGMDTEAFF. The CDR3, as DNA: TGTGCCAGTCTGGGGGGCATGGACACTGAAGCTTTCTTT.